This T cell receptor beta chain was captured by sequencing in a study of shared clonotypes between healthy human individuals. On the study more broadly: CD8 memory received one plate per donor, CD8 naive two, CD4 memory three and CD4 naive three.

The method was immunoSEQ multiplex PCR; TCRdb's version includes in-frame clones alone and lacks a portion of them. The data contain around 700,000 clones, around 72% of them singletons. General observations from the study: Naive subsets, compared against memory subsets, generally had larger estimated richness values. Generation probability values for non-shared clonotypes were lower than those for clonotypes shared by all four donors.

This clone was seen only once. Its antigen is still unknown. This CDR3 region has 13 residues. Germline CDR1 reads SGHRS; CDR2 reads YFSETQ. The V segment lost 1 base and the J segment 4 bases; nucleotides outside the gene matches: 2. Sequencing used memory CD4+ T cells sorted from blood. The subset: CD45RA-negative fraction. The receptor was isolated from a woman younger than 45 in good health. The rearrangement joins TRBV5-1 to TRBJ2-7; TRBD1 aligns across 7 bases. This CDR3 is CASSLTGEYEQYF. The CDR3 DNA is TGCGCCAGCAGCTTGACAGGGGAGTACGAGCAGTACTTC.